The 18 T cell receptor beta chains listed next were all sequenced from one sample in a study of blood T cells in healthy people across ages (dated by TCRdb to 2013 to 2016). Preparation of the library involved 5' RACE. Sequenced on an Illumina HiSeq 2500. The second PCR ran for about 6 to 12 cycles and used a J-beta primer mix along with a sample-barcoded 5' primer. TCRdb reworked the public reads: Q25 trimming with fastp, MiXCR clone assembly, productive beta chains retained. Rows are combined by CDR3 protein, so each entry shows the most common genes and DNA. The sample table shows around 650,000 distinct CDR3 sequences, and around 38% are seen once. The leading ten clones occupy approximately 29% of the sample. The sample taken for sequencing was blood. The origin of the receptors is a man aged 80 or over in good health.

This clonotype was seen a few times. In nucleotides, the CDR3 is TGTGCCAGCAGTTACCAACTCGCCAACGGACAGGGTGAGGGGACCAAAAACATTCAGTACTTC. It is translated as CASSYQLANGQGEGTKNIQYF. This chain links TRBV6-2 or TRBV6-3 with TRBJ2-4; 8 nucleotides line up with TRBD1. The CDR3 loop spans 21 amino acids. V dropped 2 bases and J dropped 2; count of bases not matched to a gene: 20. Germline V lookup: CDR1 MNHEY, CDR2 SVGEGT.

In this sample, this clonotype turned up a few times. This chain joins TRBV9 and TRBJ2-3, with 9 bases matching TRBD1. With V trimmed by 3 bases and J by 3 bases, 5 bases remained unmatched. CDR1 is SGDLS and CDR2 is YYNGEE in the germline V gene. This CDR3 spans 15 amino acids. The CDR3 reads CASSERGQGTDTQYF. CDR3 sequence (DNA): TGTGCCAGCAGCGAGAGGGGACAGGGAACAGATACGCAGTATTTT.

Details on this clonotype: A much larger clonotype is one base distant, so this may be a read error. The chain recombines TRBV11-2 with TRBJ2-7, with TRBD1 matching 8 bases. Germline V lookup: CDR1 SGHAT, CDR2 FQNNGV. The length of the CDR3 is 14 residues. V lost 5 bases to trimming and J lost 6 bases; unmatched junction nucleotides: 9. The CDR3 spells CASSVGQGACEQYF. The DNA for the CDR3 is TGTGCCAGCAGCGTCGGTCAGGGGGCCTGCGAGCAGTACTTC.

Concerning this clonotype itself: Being one base from a much bigger clone, this may be a read error. The chain employs TRBV4-3 and TRBJ2-7; perhaps TRBD1 as D (6 bases). The CDR3 loop spans 13 amino acids. V gave up 5 bases and J gave up 2 bases, with 10 bases separating them. Germline V gene sequence: CDR1 LGHNA, CDR2 YSLEER. CDR3 sequence (DNA): TGCGCCAGCAGCAAAGGGGGACCCTACGAGCAGTACTTC. This encodes CASSKGGPYEQYF.

The CDR3 region has the DNA TGTGCCAGCAGCAGTTCTAGCGGCTACGAGCAGTACTTC. Translated, it gives CASSSSSGYEQYF. The chain is built from TRBV7-2 and TRBJ2-7; TRBD2 aligns across 7 bases. This CDR3 region has 13 residues. Losses at the gene ends were 5 bases for V and 3 bases for J; bases not matched to a gene: 4. Germline CDR1 SGHTA, CDR2 FQGNSA.

The sample holds a few counts of this clonotype. This chain connects TRBV28 to TRBJ2-3; 8 bases are shared with TRBD2. The V and J ends lost 2 bases and 6 bases, in that order; junction bases with no gene match: 4. CDR1 is MDHEN and CDR2 is SYDVKM in the germline V gene. This CDR3 comprises 14 residues. Here the CDR3 reads CASSLPSGSDTQYF. The CDR3 DNA is TGTGCCAGCAGTTTACCTAGCGGGTCGGATACGCAGTATTTT.

This clonotype was found a few times. The V and J genes are TRBV7-8 and TRBJ2-2; TRBD2 agrees at 7 bases. The trim removed 1 base at V and 5 bases at J, leaving 4 bases unmatched. Germline V gives CDR1 SGHVS, CDR2 FQNEAQ. The CDR3 runs 15 residues. Here the CDR3 reads CASSLVAGATGELFF. CDR3 in DNA: TGTGCCAGCAGCTTAGTTGCGGGAGCGACCGGGGAGCTGTTTTTT.

This clonotype was recorded a few times. This chain links TRBV11-1 with TRBJ2-5, with D perhaps TRBD1 (7 bases). The CDR3 contains 15 residues. The germline CDR1 and CDR2 sequences are SGHAT and FQDESV (reference sequence). V gave up 7 bases and J gave up 11 bases, with 26 bases separating them. The CDR3 region has the DNA TGTGCCAGCACCGAGGGGGCAGTCATATCGGGGGAGCAGTACTTC. This codes for CASTEGAVISGEQYF.

The chain employs TRBV9 and TRBJ1-1, with D tentatively TRBD1 (5 bases). Trimming took off 0 bases at V and 3 bases at J, with 9 bases between the two ends. The CDR3 runs 14 residues. Germline loops: CDR1 SGDLS, CDR2 YYNGEE. The CDR3 coding sequence is TGTGCCAGCAGCGTAGGTATGGGGCACACTGAAGCTTTCTTT. Translating it yields CASSVGMGHTEAFF.

Only a few counts were recorded for this clonotype. This chain uses TRBV9 with TRBJ1-2; D is undetermined. V lost 0 bases to trimming and J lost 2 bases, with 5 bases between them. This CDR3 has 13 amino acids. CDR1 and CDR2 from the germline V gene are SGDLS and YYNGEE. DNA for the CDR3: TGTGCCAGCAGCGTAGCTTCGAACTATGGCTACACCTTC. Translation gives CASSVASNYGYTF.

The chain has TRBV5-6 and TRBJ1-2; D perhaps matches TRBD1 (6 bases). The CDR3 has 15 amino acids. Germline CDR1 reads SGHDT; CDR2 reads YYEEEE. Deletions cut 4 bases from V and 8 bases from J, with 21 bases between. The CDR3 DNA sequence: TGTGCCAGCAGCGAGACAGGCGCCCGAGAGAAAGGCTACACCTTC. Translation gives CASSETGAREKGYTF.

In this sample, this clonotype turned up once. V and J are TRBV2 and TRBJ1-2; TRBD1 matches at 9 bases. The CDR3 contains 14 residues. Looked up from germline, CDR1 is SNHLY and CDR2 is FYNNEI. V lost 6 bases to trimming and J lost 3 bases; unmatched junction nucleotides: 5. The CDR3 sequence is CASRGTGRYYGYTF. In DNA, the CDR3 is TGTGCCAGCAGGGGGACAGGGAGGTACTATGGCTACACCTTC.

This clonotype has only one observation. Given the absence of the conserved phenylalanine or tryptophan at the CDR3 end, a read error is likely. This chain uses TRBV5-1 with TRBJ2-5; 10 bases map to TRBD1. J lost 4 bases, V lost 4 bases, and 7 bases had no gene match. CDR3 size: 15 residues. Germline lookup yields CDR1 SGHRS and CDR2 YFSETQ. The CDR3 here is CASSISGQGTETQYL. CDR3 nucleotide sequence: TGCGCCAGCAGCATCTCGGGACAGGGGACAGAGACCCAGTACTTA.

This clonotype has at least ten counts. The chain combines TRBV7-8 with TRBJ1-2; D gene uncertain. The CDR3 totals 15 residues. Germline assignment: CDR1 SGHVS and CDR2 FQNEAQ. Between the trimmed V and J ends, which lost 1 base and 0 bases, there was a span of 9 bases. CDR3 nucleotides: TGTGCCAGCAGCTTAGTTGCCCCTACTAACTATGGCTACACCTTC. Its protein product is CASSLVAPTNYGYTF.

The CDR3 reads CASSQEREGGFGSYNEQFF. CDR3 sequence (DNA): TGTGCCAGCAGCCAAGAAAGGGAAGGGGGTTTTGGCTCCTACAATGAGCAGTTCTTC. The chain couples TRBV3-1 to TRBJ2-1; a weak D match, TRBD1 (6 bases). The CDR3 spans 19 residues. From germline, CDR1 is LGHDT and CDR2 YNNKEL (reference sequence). The V end was cut by 0 bases, the J end by 0 bases, with 18 bases between.

Comment on this clonotype: Sequence at one end of the junction differs from germline and may be a read error. The V call is TRBV6-5, the J call TRBJ2-5; D unresolved. Germline V CDR1 and CDR2: MNHEY, SVGAGI. The CDR3 consists of 14 residues. The chain's CDR3 is CASSYRRTQKTQYF. In DNA form, the CDR3 reads TGTGCCAGCAGTTACCGACGGACCCAAAAGACCCAGTACTTC.

The J gene is TRBJ1-6, the V gene TRBV25-1; 7 nucleotides align to TRBD1. CDR1 MGHDK and CDR2 SYGVNS come from the germline V gene. The length of the CDR3 is 16 residues. Germline trimming cut 8 bases from V and 6 bases from J; bases unmatched to any gene: 13. DNA of the CDR3: TGTGCCAGCTACGGGGGCGGGACAGACCTTAATTCACCCCTCCACTTT. As protein: CASYGGGTDLNSPLHF.

The chain links TRBV6-2 or TRBV6-3 to TRBJ2-7; the D is unclear. The CDR3 is made up of 13 amino acids. Per germline, CDR1 MNHEY and CDR2 SVGEGT. Between the trimmed V and J ends, which lost 3 bases and 7 bases, there was a span of 13 bases. The CDR3 coding sequence is TGTGCCAGCAGTTATACCACTCCCTGGGAGCAGTACTTC. It yields the protein CASSYTTPWEQYF.